The present T cell receptor beta chain was sequenced within a study of identical twins. The V and J ends lost 4 bases and 2 bases respectively, with 6 bases between them. Germline V gene sequence: CDR1 KGHDR, CDR2 SFDVKD. CDR3 length equals 13 residues. This clonotype was seen once. TCRdb re-analysed the 5' RACE reads in MiXCR, keeping a single row per CDR3 protein. The table records 450,000 to 600,000 distinct CDR3 sequences, more than 20% of them present only once. This sample was shared with a second study, whose subject was yellow fever vaccine responses in identical twins.

The receptor was isolated from a woman younger than 35 in good health. The chain links TRBV24-1 to TRBJ2-3; D is undetermined. Sequenced input: CD4+ T cells sorted from blood. For the CDR3, the DNA is TGTGCCACCAGTGACGGTCACACAGATACGCAGTATTTT. This codes for CATSDGHTDTQYF.